Presented here are 29 T cell receptor beta chains from one specimen sequenced in a study of T cells in women clearing cervical HPV infection. Profiled with immunoSEQ multiplex PCR; TCRdb holds only in-frame clones, not every one. This repertoire includes about 39,000 clones. Input material: blood buffy coat. The receptors here all came from a woman between 18 and 75 years old with a cervical HPV16 infection that either progressed to CIN3+ or cleared (not recorded which).

A remark on this clone: The read ends 3 residues before the CDR3 terminus; that terminus is restored from the germline J gene. This sequence joins TRBV12-3 or TRBV12-4 and TRBJ2-1; no definite D call. V was clipped by 6 bases and J by 5 bases, with 14 bases between them. The CDR3 extends over 14 amino acids. CDR3 DNA, as far as it was read: TGTGCCAGCAGCCCCGGTAATGACAACAATGAG. It translates to CASSPGNDNNE. The CDR3, in full, reads CASSPGNDNNEQFF.

On this clone: The read falls 3 residues short of the CDR3 end, and the missing part is taken from the germline J gene. The rearrangement uses TRBV5-1 and TRBJ2-3; TRBD2 matches 7 bases. Germline trimming cut 2 bases from V and 5 bases from J; bases unmatched to any gene: 8. The CDR3 extends over 15 amino acids. Germline CDR1 SGHRS, CDR2 YFSETQ. The CDR3: CASSFGLGTVDTQYF. The DNA read from the CDR3 is TGCGCCAGCAGCTTCGGACTAGGAACTGTAGATACG.

On this clone itself: Sequencing ends 3 residues short of the CDR3 end; the germline J gene provides the rest. The chain joins TRBV11-2 to TRBJ1-1, with D perhaps matching TRBD1 (5 bases). The CDR3 contains 13 residues. Germline loops: CDR1 SGHAT, CDR2 FQNNGV. The part of the CDR3 DNA that was read is TGTGCCAGCAGCTTAGATTTGGGGCAGAAA. Translating gives CASSLDLGQK. The whole CDR3 reads CASSLDLGQKAFF.

To note about this clone: Read data end 3 residues before the CDR3 end; the end is taken from the germline J gene. The chain combines TRBV7-2 with TRBJ2-7, with 7 bases matching TRBD2. V dropped 5 bases and J dropped 6; count of bases not matched to a gene: 7. The V gene's germline CDR1 is SGHTA and CDR2 FQGNSA. This CDR3 has 13 residues. CDR3 sequence reads: CASSPGTTIEQYF. Partial CDR3 DNA: TGTGCCAGCAGCCCCGGGACTACAATCGAG.

With regard to this clone: Read data end 3 residues before the CDR3 end; the end is taken from the germline J gene. The rearrangement uses TRBV7-3 and TRBJ1-2; a weak D match, TRBD1 (5 bases). The CDR3 consists of 14 residues. Germline assignment: CDR1 SGHTA and CDR2 FQGTGA. The CDR3 DNA, read in part, is TGTGCCAGCAGCCCAGCATTTGCGGGGCCTACC. Residues: CASSPAFAGPT. The CDR3 reads in full as CASSPAFAGPTYTF.

To note about this clone: Read data end 3 residues before the CDR3 end; the end is taken from the germline J gene. The chain couples TRBV5-1 to TRBJ2-5, with TRBD1 as a possible D gene (6 bases). Germline lookup yields CDR1 SGHRS and CDR2 YFSETQ. V gave up 0 bases and J gave up 5 bases, with 8 bases separating them. The CDR3 sequence is 13 residues long. CDR3 amino acids: CASSLATGETQYF. CDR3 bases read: TGCGCCAGCAGCTTGGCTACAGGGGAGACC.

In the case of this clone: The read terminates 3 residues ahead of where the CDR3 ends, so the germline J gene completes it. This sequence joins TRBV30 and TRBJ1-2, with D hard to call. Per the germline V gene, CDR1 is GTSNPN and CDR2 is SVGIG (reference sequence). The CDR3 is made up of 12 amino acids. This chain's CDR3 is CAWSVVGNDYTF. CDR3 DNA, as far as it was read: TGTGCCTGGAGTGTGGTGGGCAATGAC.

Regarding this clone: The read falls 3 residues short of the CDR3 end, and the missing part is taken from the germline J gene. V and J are TRBV6-2 or TRBV6-3 and TRBJ2-7, with 10 bases matching TRBD1. Germline V gene sequence: CDR1 MNHEY, CDR2 SVGEGT. The trim removed 8 bases at V and 5 bases at J, leaving 6 bases unmatched. The length of the CDR3 is 13 residues. CDR3 DNA, as far as it was read: TGTGCCAGCGGGGACAGGGGATTGCACGAG. It yields the protein CASGDRGLHE. The whole CDR3 region reads CASGDRGLHEQYF.

Note on this clone: The read ends 3 residues shy of where the CDR3 ends; the end is completed using the germline J gene. This chain joins TRBV5-1 and TRBJ2-3; D ambiguous. The CDR3 runs to 12 residues. CDR1 is SGHRS, CDR2 YFSETQ, per germline. The V end lost 0 bases, the J end lost 5 bases, and 4 bases lay between the germline ends. The CDR3 spells CASSLVGDTQYF. The CDR3 DNA, read in part, is TGCGCCAGCAGCTTGGTCGGAGATACG.

As for this clone: The DNA ends 3 residues before the CDR3 does, and the rest of the CDR3 is filled in from the germline J gene. This chain links TRBV19 with TRBJ2-1; 8 bases line up with TRBD2. Germline V gene data show CDR1 as LNHDA and CDR2 as SQIVND (reference sequence). V shed 6 bases, J shed 3 bases, and the junction held 7 bases outside the gene matches. This CDR3 is built from 15 residues. The CDR3 bases that were read are TGTGCCAGTAGGGACTTAGCGGGGTACTACAATGAG. Translation: CASRDLAGYYNE. The whole CDR3 is CASRDLAGYYNEQFF.

About this clone: The read stops 3 residues short of the end of the CDR3; the missing end is completed from the germline J gene. The chain uses TRBV11-2 and TRBJ2-2; 7 nucleotides align to TRBD1. With V trimmed by 5 bases and J by 4 bases, 4 bases remained unmatched. The CDR3 spans 14 residues. CDR1 SGHAT and CDR2 FQNNGV come from the germline V gene. CDR3 amino acids: CASSKTGTTGELFF. CDR3 DNA, as far as it was read: TGTGCCAGCAGCAAGACAGGGACCACCGGGGAG.

To note about this clone: The read ends 3 residues shy of where the CDR3 ends; the end is completed using the germline J gene. This rearrangement joins TRBV5-1 to TRBJ1-5; 10 bases line up with TRBD1. Germline V gene sequence: CDR1 SGHRS, CDR2 YFSETQ. This CDR3 has 15 amino acids. The V and J ends lost 3 bases and 6 bases, in that order; junction bases with no gene match: 6. CDR3: CASSSTGGEGQPQHF. Incomplete CDR3 DNA: TGCGCCAGCAGCTCGACAGGGGGCGAGGGTCAGCCC.

To note about this clone: The read gets to within 3 residues of the CDR3 end, and the germline J gene fills in the rest. The chain links TRBV24-1 to TRBJ2-3; TRBD2 agrees at 10 bases. CDR1 is KGHDR, CDR2 SFDVKD, per germline. The CDR3 is made up of 15 amino acids. V trimming: 5 bases; J trimming: 1 base; junction bases outside the gene matches: 2. The covered CDR3 bases are TGTGCCACCAGTGTTGGGACTAGCGGCACAGATACG. Residues: CATSVGTSGTDT. The entire CDR3 reads CATSVGTSGTDTQYF.

A remark on this clone: The observed sequence ends 3 residues before the CDR3 terminus, with the missing tail filled in from the germline J gene. This sequence joins TRBV20-1 and TRBJ2-1, with D possibly being TRBD2 (6 bases). The CDR3 has 15 amino acids. Trimming stripped 6 bases from V and 0 bases from J, with 15 bases between. Germline V lookup: CDR1 DFQATT, CDR2 SNEGSKA (reference sequence). CDR3 DNA (partial): TGCAGTGCCCCCGGCGGGGCGAGCTCCTACAATGAG. It translates to CSAPGGASSYNE. The entire CDR3 is CSAPGGASSYNEQFF.

Concerning this clone: The CDR3 end is not reached by the read, which stops 3 residues before it; the germline J gene fills it in. V and J are TRBV6-2 or TRBV6-3 and TRBJ2-1, with TRBD2 identical over 9 bases. Looked up from germline, CDR1 is MNHEY and CDR2 is SVGEGT. The CDR3 has 14 residues. Unmatched junction bases numbered 8, after V lost 5 bases and J lost 9 bases. The DNA read from the CDR3 is TGTGCCAGCAGTATAGCGGGAGAATGGGGTGAG. Protein product: CASSIAGEWGE. The CDR3, in full, reads CASSIAGEWGEQFF.

Turning to this clone: Read sequence stops 3 residues before the CDR3 end, and the germline J gene provides the missing end. The chain is built from TRBV5-1 and TRBJ1-6; TRBD1 is a possible D gene (5 bases). Looked up from germline, CDR1 is SGHRS and CDR2 is YFSETQ. The CDR3 is 15 amino acids. V was pared by 0 bases and J by 5 bases, with 9 bases between. CDR3 residues: CASSLDGQDNSPLHF. The CDR3 bases that were read are TGCGCCAGCAGCTTGGATGGACAAGATAATTCACCC.

For this clone: Relative to the germline gene, one junction end is altered; a read error may explain this. The observed sequence ends 3 residues before the CDR3 terminus, with the missing tail filled in from the germline J gene. This sequence joins TRBV7-9 and TRBJ2-3; D is unclear. This CDR3 is built from 11 residues. CDR1 and CDR2 from the germline V gene are SEHNR and FQNEAQ (reference sequence). This CDR3 reads CASSFAETQYF. The CDR3 DNA, read in part, is TGTGCCAGCAGCTTCGCAGAGACG.

In regard to this clone: The read is 3 residues too short to cover the CDR3 end, so that end is filled in from the germline J gene. This sample also contains other DNA sequences that code for the same CDR3. The V call is TRBV19, the J call TRBJ2-5; 13 nucleotides agree with TRBD2. Germline values: CDR1 LNHDA, CDR2 SQIVND (reference sequence). CDR3 length: 21 residues. V was clipped by 4 bases and J by 5 bases; unmatched bases: 22. The CDR3 region is CASSTPYDLTSGGAGRETQYF. The sequenced CDR3 bases are TGTGCCAGTAGTACACCCTACGACCTAACTAGCGGGGGGGCCGGGAGGGAGACC.

As to this clone: The read ends 3 residues shy of where the CDR3 ends; the end is completed using the germline J gene. This rearrangement joins TRBV28 to TRBJ1-2; possible D gene TRBD1, 6 bases. The CDR3 runs 11 residues. Germline V gene data show CDR1 as MDHEN and CDR2 as SYDVKM. CDR3 DNA (partial): TGTGCCAGCAGTTCTGACAGGGGC. Its protein is CASSSDRG. The CDR3, in full, reads CASSSDRGYTF.

Of note for this clone: The missing CDR3 end, 3 residues past where the read stops, is filled in from the germline J gene. The chain joins TRBV30 to TRBJ2-1; maybe TRBD1 (6 bases). CDR3 length: 14 residues. Germline assignment: CDR1 GTSNPN and CDR2 SVGIG (reference sequence). The V gene lost 0 bases and the J gene lost 4 bases, with 10 bases spanning the gap. Incomplete CDR3 DNA: TGTGCCTGGAGTGTACTCAGGGGATACAATGAG. The encoded protein is CAWSVLRGYNE. The whole CDR3 sequence reads CAWSVLRGYNEQFF.

Comments on this clone: The missing CDR3 end, 3 residues past where the read stops, is filled in from the germline J gene. This chain connects TRBV6-1 to TRBJ2-5, with 11 bases fitting TRBD2. Germline V CDR1 and CDR2: MNHNS, SASEGT. V lost 4 bases and J lost 4; bases outside the gene matches: 5. This CDR3 is built from 15 residues. CDR3 bases read: TGTGCCAGCAGTGGTAGCGGGGGGGCCGGAGAGACC. Translating gives CASSGSGGAGET. The entire CDR3 protein reads CASSGSGGAGETQYF.

Concerning this clone: The read comes to an end 3 residues before the CDR3 does, leaving the germline J gene to fill in the end. V and J are TRBV20-1 and TRBJ2-5; TRBD2 matches at 9 bases. Germline lookup yields CDR1 DFQATT and CDR2 SNEGSKA (reference sequence). V gave up 3 bases and J gave up 5 bases; unmatched junction bases: 4. This CDR3 region has 13 residues. The part of the CDR3 DNA that was read is TGCAGTGCTAGTCTAGCGGGGACGGAGACC. Amino acids: CSASLAGTET. The full CDR3 reads CSASLAGTETQYF.

A remark on this clone: The CDR3 goes on 3 residues after the read ends, and that part is filled in from the germline J gene. The chain couples TRBV30 to TRBJ2-3; maybe TRBD2 (6 bases). The CDR3 covers 15 residues. In germline, CDR1 is GTSNPN, CDR2 SVGIG (reference sequence). The sequenced part of the CDR3 DNA is TGTGCCTGGAGTGTTGGGCTCCAGGGCGGGGAGACG. Translated: CAWSVGLQGGET. The complete CDR3 sequence is CAWSVGLQGGETQYF.

The chain's CDR3 is CATSKGRAYEQYF. The sequenced CDR3 bases are TGTGCCACCAGCAAAGGCCGAGCCTACGAG. The genes are TRBV15 and TRBJ2-7; unclear D gene. The CDR3 end lies 3 residues beyond the end of the read and is filled in from the germline J gene. The CDR3 sequence is 13 residues long. Looked up from germline, CDR1 is LNHNV and CDR2 is YYDKDF (reference sequence). V gave up 4 bases and J gave up 2 bases, with 9 bases separating them. The variable domain in full, with the rest retrieved from reference TRBV15 and TRBJ2-7, is DAMVIQNPRYQVTQFGKPVTLSCSQTLNHNVMYWYQQKSSQAPKLLFHYYDKDFNNEADTPDNFQSRRPNTSFCFLDIRSPGLGDTAMYLCATSKGRAYEQYFGPGTRLTVT.

As concerns this clone: With the read ending 3 residues before the CDR3 end, the germline J gene is used to fill in that end. The chain has TRBV2 and TRBJ1-1; 7 positions agree with TRBD1. Germline lookup yields CDR1 SNHLY and CDR2 FYNNEI. The V and J ends lost 8 bases and 5 bases, in that order; junction bases with no gene match: 8. The CDR3 length is 13 residues. The covered CDR3 bases are TGTGCCAGCTCCGGACAGGAGGGGACTGAA. This codes for CASSGQEGTE. In full, the CDR3 is CASSGQEGTEAFF.

CDR3 region: CASSLTGGGETQYF. CDR3 bases read: TGTGCCAGCAGCTTGACAGGGGGCGGAGAGACC. This chain joins TRBV7-7 and TRBJ2-5, with TRBD1 identical over 10 bases. The read stops 3 residues short of the end of the CDR3; the missing end is completed from the germline J gene. V was clipped by 3 bases and J by 4 bases; unmatched bases: 2. The CDR3 has 14 residues. CDR1 and CDR2 from the germline V gene are SSHAT and FNYEAQ (reference sequence). Using reference TRBV7-7 and TRBJ2-5 for the parts outside the CDR3, the full variable domain is GAGVSQSPRYKVTKRGQDVTLRCDPISSHATLYWYQQALGQGPEFLTYFNYEAQPDKSGLPSDRFSAERPEGSISTLTIQRTEQRDSAMYRCASSLTGGGETQYFGPGTRLLVL.

With regard to this clone: Read sequence stops 3 residues before the CDR3 end, and the germline J gene provides the missing end. J is TRBJ1-2 and V is TRBV2, with D uncertain. CDR1 SNHLY and CDR2 FYNNEI come from the germline V gene. CDR3 length: 15 residues. The DNA read from the CDR3 is TGTGCCAGCAGTGAATGGACTAGTTCTACGGAAGGC. Protein: CASSEWTSSTEG. The entire CDR3 protein reads CASSEWTSSTEGYTF.

A word on this clone: The sequence runs out 3 residues before the end of the CDR3; the remainder is reconstructed from the germline J gene. The chain has TRBV29-1 and TRBJ2-7; possibly TRBD1 for D (5 bases). V lost 7 bases and J 1 base, leaving 11 bases between the germline ends. The germline gives CDR1 SQVTM, CDR2 ANQGSEA. This CDR3 region has 12 residues. The CDR3 protein is CSAKRGSYEQYF. The DNA read from the CDR3 is TGCAGCGCAAAAAGGGGATCCTACGAG.

Turning to this clone: Coverage ceases 3 residues before the CDR3 finishes, and the germline J gene fills in the end. The same CDR3 can be traced to other DNA sequences in this sample. The gene calls are TRBV6-4 and TRBJ1-1; 9 bases match TRBD1. Germline V CDR1 and CDR2: MRHNA, SNTAGT. The CDR3 totals 15 residues. V was clipped by 4 bases and J by 4 bases; unmatched bases: 7. Partial CDR3 DNA: TGTGCCAGCAGTGCCGAACAGGGGGCTGGCACTGAA. This gives the protein CASSAEQGAGTE. The complete CDR3 sequence is CASSAEQGAGTEAFF.